Described below is a single TCR beta chain sequence and its context. This clone's antigen is unknown. One base away there is no much larger clone; base qualities are not given. This record comes from a study of T cells in tuberculosis (dated by TCRdb to 2016 to 2019). Describing the broader study: In the study, CD1B tetramers and high-throughput TCR immunosequencing were combined to characterize T cells specific for the mycobacterial lipid antigen glucose monomycolate (GMM). In a South African clinical cohort, IGRA-negative adolescents, IGRA-positive adolescents with latent tuberculosis and adults with active tuberculosis were compared, with under 13 people in each group.

On the study overall, not on this receptor specifically: Clinical samples were chosen by availability of cryopreserved specimens, and active tuberculosis cases were adults while controls were adolescents. The smaller NN-distances were partly driven by shorter CDR3-alpha lengths in active tuberculosis patients, and the difference for TCR-beta did not reach statistical significance. Using GEM motif frequencies, a classifier achieved under 75% accuracy, whereas a classifier built on the diverse GMM-specific repertoire got to under 90% accuracy (AUROC around 0.89). Compared with IGRA-negative controls, TCR-alpha repertoires from active tuberculosis had smaller mean NN-distances to GMM-specific TCRs, which suggests that these TCRs underwent clonal expansion.

The immunoSEQ multiplex PCR assay was used to generate TCR libraries, with TCR-beta and/or TCR-alpha/delta assays applied to each sample. The amplified TCR libraries were sequenced on the Illumina high-throughput platform. The study's processing was this. Clustering and dimensionality reduction were performed using pairwise TCRdist distances among GMM-specific receptors from ex vivo sorted or in vitro expanded T cells. Each clinical repertoire received a mean NN-distance score, defined as the average TCRdist to the nearest 10% of tetramer-positive reference sequences. GEM TCR motif frequency was computed as the fraction of unique TCRs matching known GEM sequences by V/J usage and CDR3 length. Active tuberculosis was classified by linear discriminant analysis with leave-one-out cross-validation, implemented in scikit-learn. As stored in TCRdb, this immuneACCESS dataset retains in-frame rearrangements with V and J assigned. A fraction of the clones does not appear; measured against another copy, unresolved V genes explain less than half of the discrepancy, and the remainder lacks a known reason. The V and J calls and clone size were taken over from that table, and D and trimming were inferred from the DNA. In this sample the table shows about 29,000 clones, over 85% of which occur a single time. Together, the top ten hold around 4.6% of the sample.

At study entry, adolescents were screened for latent tuberculosis infection using a tuberculin skin test and the QuantiFERON-TB GOLD In-Tube IGRA. Unsorted cryopreserved PBMC were immunosequenced, covering on average approximately 98,000 T cells per clinical donor. Eleven high schools in the Worcester region of the Western Cape, South Africa, served as enrollment sites for adolescents aged 12 to 18 years. Approximately 10 adolescents infected with M. tuberculosis and ten uninfected adolescents were chosen and matched for age and sex. For the adolescents, PBMC were isolated by density centrifugation from freshly drawn heparinized blood and then cryopreserved. According to the germline V gene, CDR1 reads MNHEY and CDR2 reads SVGAGI. The CDR3, cysteine through phenylalanine, is 13 amino acids long. The CDR3 DNA has 39 bases and is translated from base 1. Relative to germline, V is 7 bases shorter and J is 4 bases shorter, with 8 bases between their ends.

The TCR was taken from a donor between 10 and 35 years old with latent tuberculosis or without tuberculosis infection. Sequenced: PBMCs. The chain links TRBV6-5 with TRBJ1-6; TRBD1 is a possible D gene, resting on 5 matching bases. The DNA reads TGTGCCAGCAAGACAGCATATAATTCACCCCTCCACTTT. Its protein reads: CASKTAYNSPLHF.